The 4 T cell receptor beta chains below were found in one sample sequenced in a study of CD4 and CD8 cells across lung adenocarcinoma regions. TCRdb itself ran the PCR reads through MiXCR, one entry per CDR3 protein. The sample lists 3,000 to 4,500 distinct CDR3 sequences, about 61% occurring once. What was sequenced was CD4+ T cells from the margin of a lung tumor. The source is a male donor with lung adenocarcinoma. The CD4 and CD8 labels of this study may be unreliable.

Written as DNA, the CDR3 is TGTGCCAGCAGTGAGACTAGCGGGAGGGCAAGGGGGAATGAGCAGTACTTC. Protein sequence: CASSETSGRARGNEQYF. V gene TRBV27 combines with J gene TRBJ2-4; TRBD2 agrees at 14 bases. J gave up 13 bases and V 5 bases, and 16 bases lay outside the gene matches. Germline V gene sequence: CDR1 MNHEY, CDR2 SMNVEV (reference sequence). The CDR3 is 17 amino acids.

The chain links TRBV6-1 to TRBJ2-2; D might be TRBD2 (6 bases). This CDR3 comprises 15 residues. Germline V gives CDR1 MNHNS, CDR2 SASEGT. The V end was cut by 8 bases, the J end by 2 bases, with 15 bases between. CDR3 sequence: CASRRTTTNTGELFF. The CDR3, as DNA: TGTGCCAGCCGGCGGACTACCACAAACACCGGGGAGCTGTTTTTT.

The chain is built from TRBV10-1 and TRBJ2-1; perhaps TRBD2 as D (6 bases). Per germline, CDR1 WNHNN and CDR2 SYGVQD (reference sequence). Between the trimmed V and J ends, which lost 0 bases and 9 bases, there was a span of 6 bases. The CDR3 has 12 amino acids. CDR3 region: CASSESGGEQFF. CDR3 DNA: TGCGCCAGCAGTGAGTCGGGAGGTGAGCAGTTCTTC.

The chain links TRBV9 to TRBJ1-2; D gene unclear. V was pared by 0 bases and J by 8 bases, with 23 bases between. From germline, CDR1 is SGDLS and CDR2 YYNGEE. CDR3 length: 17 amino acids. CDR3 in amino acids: CASSVASHRRVNDGYTF. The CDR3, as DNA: TGTGCCAGCAGCGTAGCTTCTCACAGAAGGGTAAATGACGGCTACACCTTC.